This T cell receptor (beta chain) appears in the sequencing data of a study of spatial heterogeneity in lung cancer. This clonotype was detected many times. Its antigen remains unknown. This CDR3 region has 13 residues. V lost 11 bases and J lost 0, with 12 bases in between. The V gene's germline CDR1 is SEHNR and CDR2 FQNEAQ (reference sequence). MiXCR was run by TCRdb on the 5' RACE reads, yielding one entry per CDR3 protein. The data show roughly 32,000 distinct CDR3 sequences, roughly a tenth seen once. Study-level points and caveats: Ubiquitous expanded tumor TCRs showed up in blood more at resection than follow-up.

Time point defined: blood at routine non-recurrence follow-up after resection. From tumor, nontumor lung or frozen PBMC, whole RNA was taken unsorted for sequencing. The V gene is TRBV7-9, the J gene TRBJ2-3; no definite D call. This receptor was identified in a female donor with early-stage non-small cell lung cancer. Sequencing used PBMCs, obtained at follow-up. The CDR3 DNA is TGTGCCTTAACCCAAGGCAGCACAGATACGCAGTATTTT. Amino acids: CALTQGSTDTQYF.